This T cell receptor beta chain was captured by sequencing in a study of radiation and T cells in renal cell carcinoma. Study details: Nephrectomy followed 15 Gy stereotactic body radiation by 4 weeks. Study outcomes and limitations: From baseline, blood top tumor clonotypes peaked at 2 weeks post-radiation.

This clone occurred many times. Its antigen is not known. Sequenced by immunoSEQ multiplex PCR; TCRdb stores in-frame clones only, minus some. The sample lists 70,000 to 100,000 clones, under 90% occurring once. Trimming took off 2 bases at V and 3 bases at J, with 11 bases between the two ends. The germline gives CDR1 LNHDA, CDR2 SQIVND (reference sequence). CDR3 length: 15 residues. Specified time point: baseline pretreatment blood. The treatment here: 15 Gy SBRT to primary tumor, nephrectomy 4 weeks later. Clear cell pathology was present in this patient's renal cell carcinoma. This sample comprised blood, obtained from a patient whose treatment included radiotherapy and nephrectomy. The sequence was obtained from a man between 60 and 75 years old with renal cell carcinoma. This sequence joins TRBV19 and TRBJ1-5; TRBD1 is a possible D gene (6 bases). This CDR3 reads CASSIKQGYNQPQHF. DNA of the CDR3: TGTGCCAGTAGTATAAAACAGGGTTACAATCAGCCCCAGCATTTT.